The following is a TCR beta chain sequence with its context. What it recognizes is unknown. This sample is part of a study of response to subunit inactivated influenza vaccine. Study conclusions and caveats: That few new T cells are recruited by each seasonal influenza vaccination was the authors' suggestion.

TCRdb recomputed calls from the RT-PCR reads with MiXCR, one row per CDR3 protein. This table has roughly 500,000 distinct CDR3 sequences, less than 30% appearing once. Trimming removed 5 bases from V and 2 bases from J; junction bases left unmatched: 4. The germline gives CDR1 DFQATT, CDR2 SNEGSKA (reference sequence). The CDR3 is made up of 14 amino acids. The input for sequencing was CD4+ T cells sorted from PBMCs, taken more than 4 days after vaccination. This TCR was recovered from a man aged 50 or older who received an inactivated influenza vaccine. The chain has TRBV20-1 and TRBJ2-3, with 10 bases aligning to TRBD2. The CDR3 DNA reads TGCAGTGCTCCCAGCGGGGGGGTCACAGATACGCAGTATTTT. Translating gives CSAPSGGVTDTQYF.